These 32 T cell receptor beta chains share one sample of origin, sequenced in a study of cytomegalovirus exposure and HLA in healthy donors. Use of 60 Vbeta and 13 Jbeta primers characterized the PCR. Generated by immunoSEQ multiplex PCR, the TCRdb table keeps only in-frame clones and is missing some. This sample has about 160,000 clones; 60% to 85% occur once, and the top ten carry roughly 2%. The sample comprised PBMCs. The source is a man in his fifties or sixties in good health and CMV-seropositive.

DNA of the CDR3: TGTGCCTGGCACAGACTAGCAGCCAGCACAGATACGCAGTATTTT. Protein sequence: CAWHRLAASTDTQYF. V gene TRBV30 combines with J gene TRBJ2-3; TRBD2 matches 7 bases. V gave up 5 bases and J gave up 0 bases; unmatched junction bases: 8. Germline values: CDR1 GTSNPN, CDR2 SVGIG (reference sequence). The CDR3 loop spans 15 amino acids.

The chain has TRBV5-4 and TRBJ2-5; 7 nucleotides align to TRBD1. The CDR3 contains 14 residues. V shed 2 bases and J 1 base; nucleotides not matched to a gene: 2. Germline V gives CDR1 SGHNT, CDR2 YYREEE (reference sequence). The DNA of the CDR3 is TGTGCCAGCAGCTTTGGGACAGTCCAAGAGACCCAGTACTTC. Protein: CASSFGTVQETQYF.

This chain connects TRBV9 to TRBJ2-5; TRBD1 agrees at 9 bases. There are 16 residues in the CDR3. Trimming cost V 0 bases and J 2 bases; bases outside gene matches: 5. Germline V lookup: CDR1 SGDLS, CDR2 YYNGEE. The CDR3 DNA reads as TGTGCCAGCAGCGTAGGTGGACAGGGGATACAAGAGACCCAGTACTTC. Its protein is CASSVGGQGIQETQYF.

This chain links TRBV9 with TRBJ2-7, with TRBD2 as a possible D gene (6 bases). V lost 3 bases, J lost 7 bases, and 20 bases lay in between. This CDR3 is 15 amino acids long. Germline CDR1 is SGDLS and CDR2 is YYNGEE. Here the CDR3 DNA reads TGTGCCAGCAGCGCCTTGGCGGGACCCATGGGGGAGCAGTACTTC. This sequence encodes CASSALAGPMGEQYF.

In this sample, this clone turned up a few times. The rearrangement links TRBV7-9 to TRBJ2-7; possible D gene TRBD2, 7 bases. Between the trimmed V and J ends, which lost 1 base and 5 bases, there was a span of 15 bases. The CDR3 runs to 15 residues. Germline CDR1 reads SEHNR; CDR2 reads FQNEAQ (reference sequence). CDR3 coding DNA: TGTGCCAGCAGCTTAGTAGGGGGGGGCGTCCACGAGCAGTACTTC. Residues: CASSLVGGGVHEQYF.

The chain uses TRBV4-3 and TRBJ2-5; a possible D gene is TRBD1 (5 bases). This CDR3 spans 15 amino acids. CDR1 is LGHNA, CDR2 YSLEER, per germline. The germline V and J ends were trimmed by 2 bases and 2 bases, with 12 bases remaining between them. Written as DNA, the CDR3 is TGCGCCAGCAGCCAATCTGGACACCGACAAGAGACCCAGTACTTC. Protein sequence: CASSQSGHRQETQYF.

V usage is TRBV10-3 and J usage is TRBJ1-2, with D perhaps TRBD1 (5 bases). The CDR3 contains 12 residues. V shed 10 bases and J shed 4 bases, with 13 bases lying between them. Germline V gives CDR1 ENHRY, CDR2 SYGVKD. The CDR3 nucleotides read TGTGCCACGGAACCGGGGGGCTATGGCTACACCTTC. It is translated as CATEPGGYGYTF.

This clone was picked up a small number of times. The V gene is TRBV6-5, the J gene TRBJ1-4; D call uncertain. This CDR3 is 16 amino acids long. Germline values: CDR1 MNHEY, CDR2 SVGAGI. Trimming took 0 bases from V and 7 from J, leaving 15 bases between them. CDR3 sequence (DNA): TGTGCCAGCAGTTACTCCCCGCAGACGGGTAGTGAAAAACTGTTTTTT. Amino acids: CASSYSPQTGSEKLFF.

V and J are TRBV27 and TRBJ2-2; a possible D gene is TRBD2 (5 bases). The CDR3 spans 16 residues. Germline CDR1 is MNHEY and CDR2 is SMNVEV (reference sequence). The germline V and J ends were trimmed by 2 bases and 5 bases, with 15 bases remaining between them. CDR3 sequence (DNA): TGTGCCAGCAGTTTACCGGGTAGGAGGAAAACCGGGGAGCTGTTTTTT. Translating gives CASSLPGRRKTGELFF.

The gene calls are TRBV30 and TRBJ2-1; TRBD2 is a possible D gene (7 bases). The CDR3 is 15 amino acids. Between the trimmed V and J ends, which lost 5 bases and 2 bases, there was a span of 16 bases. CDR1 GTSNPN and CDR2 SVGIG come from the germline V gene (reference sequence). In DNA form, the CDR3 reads TGTGCCTGGGAAAAGGAGGGGGGGGCCTACAATGAGCAGTTCTTC. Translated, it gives CAWEKEGGAYNEQFF.

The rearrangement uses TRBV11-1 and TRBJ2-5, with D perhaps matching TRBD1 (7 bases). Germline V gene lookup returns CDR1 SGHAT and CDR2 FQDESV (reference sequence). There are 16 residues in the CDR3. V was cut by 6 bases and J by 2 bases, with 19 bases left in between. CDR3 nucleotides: TGTGCCAGCAGACATGCCGGAGGGGGCCGGCAAGAGACCCAGTACTTC. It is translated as CASRHAGGGRQETQYF. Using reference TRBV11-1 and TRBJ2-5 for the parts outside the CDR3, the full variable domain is EAEVAQSPRYKITEKSQAVAFWCDPISGHATLYWYRQILGQGPELLVQFQDESVVDDSQLPKDRFSAERLKGVDSTLKIQPAELGDSAMYLCASRHAGGGRQETQYFGPGTRLLVL.

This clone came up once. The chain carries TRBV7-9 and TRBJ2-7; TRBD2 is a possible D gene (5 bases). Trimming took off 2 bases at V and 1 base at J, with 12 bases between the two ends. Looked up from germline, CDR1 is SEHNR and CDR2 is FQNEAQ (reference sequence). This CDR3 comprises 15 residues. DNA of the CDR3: TGTGCCAGCAGCTTAAGGACCCGAGGGTCCTACGAGCAGTACTTC. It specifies CASSLRTRGSYEQYF.

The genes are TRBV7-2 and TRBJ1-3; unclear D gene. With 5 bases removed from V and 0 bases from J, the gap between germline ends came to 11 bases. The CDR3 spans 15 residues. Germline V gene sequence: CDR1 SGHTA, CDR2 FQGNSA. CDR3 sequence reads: CASSLPGISGNTIYF. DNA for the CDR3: TGTGCCAGCAGCCTACCCGGTATCTCTGGAAACACCATATATTTT.

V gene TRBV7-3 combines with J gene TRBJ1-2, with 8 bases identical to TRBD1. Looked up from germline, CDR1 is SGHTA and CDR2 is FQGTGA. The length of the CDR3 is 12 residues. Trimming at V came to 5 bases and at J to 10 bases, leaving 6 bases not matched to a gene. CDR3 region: CASSPDRGHYTF. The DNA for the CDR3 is TGTGCCAGCAGCCCAGACAGGGGACACTACACCTTC. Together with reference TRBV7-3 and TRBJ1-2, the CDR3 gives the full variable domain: GAGVSQTPSNKVTEKGKYVELRCDPISGHTALYWYRQSLGQGPEFLIYFQGTGAADDSGLPNDRFFAVRPEGSVSTLKIQRTERGDSAVYLCASSPDRGHYTFGSGTRLTVV.

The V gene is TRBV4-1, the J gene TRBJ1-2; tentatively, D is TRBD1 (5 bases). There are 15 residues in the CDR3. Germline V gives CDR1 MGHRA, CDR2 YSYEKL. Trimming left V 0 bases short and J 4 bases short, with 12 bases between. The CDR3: CASSQEPQGGYGYTF. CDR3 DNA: TGCGCCAGCAGCCAAGAACCTCAGGGTGGCTATGGCTACACCTTC.

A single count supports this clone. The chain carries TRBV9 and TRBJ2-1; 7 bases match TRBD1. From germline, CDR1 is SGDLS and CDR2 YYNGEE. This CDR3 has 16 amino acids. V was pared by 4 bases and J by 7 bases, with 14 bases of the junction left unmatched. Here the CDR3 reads CASSPVGTEYLNEQFF. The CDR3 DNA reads TGTGCCAGCAGCCCAGTGGGGACAGAATATTTGAATGAGCAGTTCTTC.

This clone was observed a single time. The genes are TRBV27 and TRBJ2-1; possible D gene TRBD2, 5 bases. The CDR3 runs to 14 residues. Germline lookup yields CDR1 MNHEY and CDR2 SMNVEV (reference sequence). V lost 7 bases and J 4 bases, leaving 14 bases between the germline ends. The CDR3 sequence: CASNRVGEYNEQFF. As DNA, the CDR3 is TGTGCCAGCAATAGGGTTGGGGAGTACAATGAGCAGTTCTTC.

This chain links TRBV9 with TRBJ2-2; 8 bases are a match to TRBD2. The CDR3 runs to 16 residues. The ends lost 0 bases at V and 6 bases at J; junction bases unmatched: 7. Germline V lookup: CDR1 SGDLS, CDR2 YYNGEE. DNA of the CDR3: TGTGCCAGCAGCGTAGTGGCTAGCGGGTCGGCCGGGGAGCTGTTTTTT. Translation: CASSVVASGSAGELFF.

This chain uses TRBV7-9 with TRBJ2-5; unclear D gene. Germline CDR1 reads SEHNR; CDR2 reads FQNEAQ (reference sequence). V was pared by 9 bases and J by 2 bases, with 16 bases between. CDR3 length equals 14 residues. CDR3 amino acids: CASSRSTSQETQYF. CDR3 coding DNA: TGTGCCAGTTCACGGAGCACGTCTCAAGAGACCCAGTACTTC.

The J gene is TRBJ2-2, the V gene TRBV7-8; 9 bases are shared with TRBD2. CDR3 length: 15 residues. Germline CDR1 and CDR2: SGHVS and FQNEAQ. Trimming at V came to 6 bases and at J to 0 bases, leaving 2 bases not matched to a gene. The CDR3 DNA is TGTGCCAGCAGATCTAGCGGGGCGAACACCGGGGAGCTGTTTTTT. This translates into CASRSSGANTGELFF.

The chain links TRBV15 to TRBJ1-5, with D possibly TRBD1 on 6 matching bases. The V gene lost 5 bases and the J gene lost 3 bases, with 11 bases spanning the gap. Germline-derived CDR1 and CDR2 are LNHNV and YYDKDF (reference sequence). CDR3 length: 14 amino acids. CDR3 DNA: TGTGCCACCAGCCAAAGGGGGTTCAATCAGCCCCAGCATTTT. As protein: CATSQRGFNQPQHF.

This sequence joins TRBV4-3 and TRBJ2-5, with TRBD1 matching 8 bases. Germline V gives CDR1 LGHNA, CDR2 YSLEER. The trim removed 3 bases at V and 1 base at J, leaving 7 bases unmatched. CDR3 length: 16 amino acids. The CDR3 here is CASSHRAGGFQETQYF. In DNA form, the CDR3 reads TGCGCCAGCAGCCATCGGGCAGGGGGCTTCCAAGAGACCCAGTACTTC.

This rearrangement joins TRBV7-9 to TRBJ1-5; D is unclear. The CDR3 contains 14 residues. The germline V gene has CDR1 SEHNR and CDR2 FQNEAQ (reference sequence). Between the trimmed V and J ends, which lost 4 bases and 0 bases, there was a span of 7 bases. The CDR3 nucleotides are TGTGCCAGCAGCTCGTTATATAGCAATCAGCCCCAGCATTTT. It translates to CASSSLYSNQPQHF. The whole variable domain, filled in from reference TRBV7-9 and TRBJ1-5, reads DTGVSQNPRHKITKRGQNVTFRCDPISEHNRLYWYRQTLGQGPEFLTYFQNEAQLEKSRLLSDRFSAERPKGSFSTLEIQRTEQGDSAMYLCASSSLYSNQPQHFGDGTRLSIL.

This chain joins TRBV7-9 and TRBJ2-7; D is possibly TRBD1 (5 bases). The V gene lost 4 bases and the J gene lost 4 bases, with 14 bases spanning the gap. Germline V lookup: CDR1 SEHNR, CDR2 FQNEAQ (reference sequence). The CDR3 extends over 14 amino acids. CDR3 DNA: TGTGCCAGCAGCTCCTCCAGGGTGTCTTACGAGCAGTACTTC. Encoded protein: CASSSSRVSYEQYF.

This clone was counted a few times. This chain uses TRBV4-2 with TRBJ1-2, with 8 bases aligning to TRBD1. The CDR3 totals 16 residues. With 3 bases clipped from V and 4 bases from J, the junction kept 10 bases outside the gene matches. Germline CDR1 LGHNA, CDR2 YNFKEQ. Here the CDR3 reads CASSQGPGQATYGYTF. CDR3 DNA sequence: TGTGCCAGCAGCCAGGGTCCGGGACAGGCGACCTATGGCTACACCTTC.

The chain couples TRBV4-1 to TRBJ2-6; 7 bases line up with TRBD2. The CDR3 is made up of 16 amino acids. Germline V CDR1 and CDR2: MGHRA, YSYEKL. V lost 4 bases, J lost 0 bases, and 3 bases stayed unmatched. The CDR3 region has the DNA TGCGCCAGCAGCCCCAGCGGGGCCTCTGGGGCCAACGTCCTGACTTTC. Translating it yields CASSPSGASGANVLTF.

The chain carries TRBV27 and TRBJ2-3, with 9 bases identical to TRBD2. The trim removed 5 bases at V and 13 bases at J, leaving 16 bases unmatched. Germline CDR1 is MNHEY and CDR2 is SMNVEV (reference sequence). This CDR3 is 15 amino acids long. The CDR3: CASSVPGLAQRVEYF. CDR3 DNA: TGTGCCAGCAGTGTTCCGGGACTAGCCCAGCGGGTTGAGTATTTT.

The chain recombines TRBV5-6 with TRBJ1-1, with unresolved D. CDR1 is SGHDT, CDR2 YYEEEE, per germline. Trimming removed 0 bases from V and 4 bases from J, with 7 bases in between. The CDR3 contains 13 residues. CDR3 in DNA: TGTGCCAGCAGCTTGGGGGCCGGCACTGAAGCTTTCTTT. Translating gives CASSLGAGTEAFF.

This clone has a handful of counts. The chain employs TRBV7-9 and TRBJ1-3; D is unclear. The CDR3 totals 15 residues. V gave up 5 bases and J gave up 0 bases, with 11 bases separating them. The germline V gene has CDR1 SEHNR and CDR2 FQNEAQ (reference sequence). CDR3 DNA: TGTGCCAGCAGCCCCCGTACTGACTCTGGAAACACCATATATTTT. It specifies CASSPRTDSGNTIYF.

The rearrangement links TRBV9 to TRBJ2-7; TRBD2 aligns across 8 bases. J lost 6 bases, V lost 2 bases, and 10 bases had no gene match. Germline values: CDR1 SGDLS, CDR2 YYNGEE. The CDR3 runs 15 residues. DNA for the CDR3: TGTGCCAGCAGCGTTCAGATAGCGGGGATGGGCGAGCAGTACTTC. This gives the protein CASSVQIAGMGEQYF.

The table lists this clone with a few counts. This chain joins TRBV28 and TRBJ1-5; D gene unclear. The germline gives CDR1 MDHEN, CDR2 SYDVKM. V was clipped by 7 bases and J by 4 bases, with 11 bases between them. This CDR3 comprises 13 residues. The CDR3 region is CASTAVRNQPQHF. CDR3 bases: TGTGCCAGCACGGCGGTCCGTAATCAGCCCCAGCATTTT.

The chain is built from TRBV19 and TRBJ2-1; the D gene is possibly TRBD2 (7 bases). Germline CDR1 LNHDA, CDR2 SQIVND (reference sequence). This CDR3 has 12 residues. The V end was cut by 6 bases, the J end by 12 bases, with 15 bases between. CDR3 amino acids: CASSLPGGTQFF. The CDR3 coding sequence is TGTGCCAGTAGCCTTCCGGGGGGCACGCAGTTCTTC. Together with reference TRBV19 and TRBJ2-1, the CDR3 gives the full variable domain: DGGITQSPKYLFRKEGQNVTLSCEQNLNHDAMYWYRQDPGQGLRLIYYSQIVNDFQKGDIAEGYSVSREKKESFPLTVTSAQKNPTAFYLCASSLPGGTQFFGPGTRLTVL.